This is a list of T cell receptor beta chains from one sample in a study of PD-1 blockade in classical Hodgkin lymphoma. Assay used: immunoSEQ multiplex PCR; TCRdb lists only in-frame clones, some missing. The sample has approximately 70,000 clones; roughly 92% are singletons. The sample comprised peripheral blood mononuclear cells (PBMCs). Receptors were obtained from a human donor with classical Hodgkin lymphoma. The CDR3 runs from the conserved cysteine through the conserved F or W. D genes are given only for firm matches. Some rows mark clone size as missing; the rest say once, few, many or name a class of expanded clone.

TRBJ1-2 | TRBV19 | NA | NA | CALRGDRGYTF | TGTGCCCTGAGGGGGGACCGTGGCTACACCTTC
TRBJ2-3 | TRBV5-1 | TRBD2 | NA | CASSLPVAGGRTDTQYF | TGCGCCAGCAGCTTGCCAGTAGCGGGGGGGCGCACAGATACGCAGTATTTT
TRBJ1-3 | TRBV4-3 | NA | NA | CASSQDATGNTIYF | TGCGCCAGCAGCCAAGATGCCACTGGAAACACCATATATTTT
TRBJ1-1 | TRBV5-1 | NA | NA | CASSLSRENTEAFF | TGCGCCAGCAGCTTGAGCCGGGAGAACACTGAAGCTTTCTTT
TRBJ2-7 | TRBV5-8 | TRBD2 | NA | CASSLWTSGTYEQYF | TGTGCCAGCAGCCTCTGGACGAGCGGGACCTACGAGCAGTACTTC
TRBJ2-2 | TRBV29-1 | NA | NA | CSVEVRDTTGELFF | TGCAGCGTTGAAGTCAGGGATACCACCGGGGAGCTGTTTTTT
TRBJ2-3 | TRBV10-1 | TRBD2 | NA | CASSESGGAWDTQYF | TGCGCCAGCAGTGAGAGCGGGGGGGCATGGGATACGCAGTATTTT
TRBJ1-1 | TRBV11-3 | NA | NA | CASSFGGVDTEAFF | TGTGCCAGCAGCTTCGGGGGGGTGGACACTGAAGCTTTCTTT
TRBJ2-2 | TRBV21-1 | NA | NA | CASSKKNPSGVNTGELFF | TGTGCCAGCAGCAAAAAGAACCCTAGCGGGGTGAACACCGGGGAGCTGTTTTTT
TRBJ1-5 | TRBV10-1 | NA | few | CASSESTSSNQPQHF | TGCGCCAGCAGTGAGTCGACTAGCTCTAATCAGCCCCAGCATTTT
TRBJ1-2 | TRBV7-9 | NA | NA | CASSLGADSYGYTF | TGTGCCAGCAGCTTAGGGGCCGATTCCTATGGCTACACCTTC
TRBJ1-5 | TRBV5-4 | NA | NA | CASSFGGLGSNQPQHF | TGTGCCAGCAGCTTCGGAGGGTTGGGGAGCAATCAGCCCCAGCATTTT
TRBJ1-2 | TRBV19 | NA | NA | CASSMRDGYTF | TGTGCCAGTAGTATGCGGGATGGCTACACCTTC
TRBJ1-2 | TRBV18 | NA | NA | CASSPTGLEGELYGYTF | TGTGCCAGCTCACCCACGGGCCTGGAGGGGGAATTGTATGGCTACACCTTC
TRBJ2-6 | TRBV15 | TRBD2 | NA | CATSPGGSGANVLTF | TGTGCCACCAGCCCGGGGGGATCTGGGGCCAACGTCCTGACTTTC
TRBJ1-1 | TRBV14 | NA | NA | CASSHRQAMNTEAFF | TGTGCCAGCAGCCATAGACAGGCCATGAACACTGAAGCTTTCTTT
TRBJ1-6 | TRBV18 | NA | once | CASSPRGNNSPLHF | TGTGCCAGCTCACCACGCGGTAATAATTCACCCCTCCACTTT
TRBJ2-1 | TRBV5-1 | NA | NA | CASSLIPGSSYNEQFF | TGCGCCAGCAGCTTGATTCCAGGAAGCTCCTACAATGAGCAGTTCTTC